This T cell receptor (beta chain) is drawn from a study of T cells in Graves' hyperthyroidism and ophthalmopathy. The CDR3 is 16 amino acids. Trimming removed 5 bases from V and 2 bases from J, with 19 bases in between. Germline V lookup: CDR1 SNHLY, CDR2 FYNNEI. A patient was excluded if there was uncontrolled infection, other autoimmune disease, pregnancy or lactation. Amplification of TCR beta CDR3 regions was performed using RNA transcripts as template. TCR CDR3 regions were first amplified by RT-PCR with HTBI primers. From the multiplex PCR reads, TCRdb called clonotypes with MiXCR, one entry per CDR3 protein. The top ten clones hold roughly a tenth of a sample with roughly 100,000 distinct CDR3 sequences, roughly 39% of them seen once. To note about this clonotype: Its antigen is currently unknown.

General study results and limits: The model made its ophthalmopathy prediction, and onset followed a median approximately 6.5 months later.

The chain combines TRBV2 with TRBJ2-7; weak D call: TRBD2 (6 bases). This TCR was sampled from a woman aged 25 to 39 with Graves' hyperthyroidism. Material for sequencing was peripheral blood or thyroid tissue (not recorded which). The chain's CDR3 is CASSLWRGRYAYEQYF. The DNA of the CDR3 is TGTGCCAGCAGTTTATGGAGGGGACGCTACGCCTACGAGCAGTACTTC.